The 10 T cell receptor beta chains below come from one sample, sequenced in a study of shared clonotypes between healthy human individuals. It was CD45RO-negative cells, positively selected for CCR7, that made up naive CD8 cells, with terminally differentiated effector memory CD45RA+ cells excluded. TCRdb keeps only in-frame clones here, not all; method: immunoSEQ multiplex PCR. The sample contains a few million clones, about 93% of which appear only once. Sample: naive CD8+ T cells from PBMCs. All receptors derive from a man aged 18 to 35 in good health. Some clones in this sample may be carry-over from other donors' samples.

Points on this clone: This may arise from a read error, as a much more abundant clone is one base away. This chain links TRBV7-9 with TRBJ2-7; possibly TRBD1 or TRBD2 for D (5 bases each). Trimming removed 3 bases from V and 1 base from J, with 10 bases in between. Germline V gives CDR1 SEHNR, CDR2 FQNEAQ (reference sequence). This CDR3 is built from 14 residues. The CDR3 region has the DNA TGTGCCAGCAGCTTGGGGGAGATTTCCTACGAGCAGTACTTC. Protein: CASSLGEISYEQYF. Filled out from reference TRBV7-9 and TRBJ2-7, the complete variable domain reads DTGVSQNPRHKITKRGQNVTFRCDPISEHNRLYWYRQTLGQGPEFLTYFQNEAQLEKSRLLSDRFSAERPKGSFSTLEIQRTEQGDSAMYLCASSLGEISYEQYFGPGTRLTVT.

The V and J genes are TRBV27 and TRBJ1-1; the D is unclear. This CDR3 spans 14 amino acids. Germline CDR1 is MNHEY and CDR2 is SMNVEV (reference sequence). V was clipped by 7 bases and J by 4 bases, with 16 bases between them. The CDR3 sequence is CASNLRTAGTEAFF. For the CDR3, the DNA is TGTGCCAGCAACCTAAGGACGGCGGGCACTGAAGCTTTCTTT.

V usage is TRBV5-1 and J usage is TRBJ2-7, with TRBD1 matching over 7 bases. The CDR3 loop spans 14 amino acids. V was pared by 4 bases and J by 6 bases, with 10 bases of the junction left unmatched. Germline CDR1 and CDR2: SGHRS and YFSETQ. This CDR3 is CASSPTGTELEQYF. The CDR3 nucleotides are TGCGCCAGCAGCCCCACGGGGACAGAACTCGAGCAGTACTTC.

V gene TRBV29-1 combines with J gene TRBJ1-1; unclear D gene. Trimming pared 0 bases from V and 7 bases from J, leaving 6 bases between. The CDR3 is 11 residues long. CDR1 SQVTM and CDR2 ANQGSEA come from the germline V gene. CDR3 bases: TGCAGCGTTGAAGACAACCTTGAAGCTTTCTTT. Translation gives CSVEDNLEAFF.

The chain recombines TRBV30 with TRBJ2-7; D remains unclear. From germline, CDR1 is GTSNPN and CDR2 SVGIG (reference sequence). Trimming cost V 4 bases and J 4 bases, with 11 bases left between them. CDR3 length equals 12 residues. The CDR3 loop is CAWKTNYYEQYF. The CDR3 DNA is TGTGCCTGGAAGACAAATTATTACGAGCAGTACTTC. Looking up the rest from reference TRBV30 and TRBJ2-7 gives the full variable domain: SQTIHQWPATLVQPVGSPLSLECTVEGTSNPNLYWYRQAAGRGLQLLFYSVGIGQISSEVPQNLSASRPQDRQFILSSKKLLLSDSGFYLCAWKTNYYEQYFGPGTRLTVT.

In this sample, this clone turned up once. CDR3 residues: CASSSDRDGEQYF. The CDR3 nucleotides are TGTGCCAGCAGCTCCGACAGGGATGGCGAGCAGTACTTC. This chain links TRBV7-6 with TRBJ2-7; 7 nucleotides match TRBD1. CDR3 length: 13 amino acids. J gave up 6 bases and V 4 bases, and 6 bases lay outside the gene matches. Germline V gene lookup returns CDR1 SGHVS and CDR2 FNYEAQ.

This chain joins TRBV7-9 and TRBJ1-2; D not resolved. CDR1 is SEHNR and CDR2 is FQNEAQ in the germline V gene (reference sequence). The CDR3 loop spans 16 amino acids. Trimming pared 1 base from V and 2 bases from J, leaving 14 bases between. CDR3 nucleotides: TGTGCCAGCAGCTTAGGCCTTGTGGGAATCAACTATGGCTACACCTTC. As protein: CASSLGLVGINYGYTF.

The chain is built from TRBV9 and TRBJ1-1; tentatively, D is TRBD1 (6 bases). The CDR3 contains 13 residues. Per germline, CDR1 SGDLS and CDR2 YYNGEE. Trimming shortened V by 4 bases and J by 8 bases, and 15 bases separated the two germline ends. The CDR3 here is CASSPRGQLEAFF. CDR3 in DNA: TGTGCCAGCAGCCCTCGGGGGCAGCTCGAAGCTTTCTTT.

This clone was picked up one time. In DNA form, the CDR3 reads TGTGCCAGCAGTTCTAGCGGGCGGCCCCTCTACGAGCAGTACTTC. Encoded protein: CASSSSGRPLYEQYF. This chain joins TRBV27 and TRBJ2-7; TRBD2 matches at 8 bases. The germline CDR1 and CDR2 sequences are MNHEY and SMNVEV (reference sequence). The CDR3 has 15 amino acids. V shed 4 bases and J 3 bases; nucleotides not matched to a gene: 8.

The rearrangement joins TRBV7-8 to TRBJ2-7, with 8 bases fitting TRBD1. Losses at the gene ends were 5 bases for V and 2 bases for J; bases not matched to a gene: 11. Germline CDR1 reads SGHVS; CDR2 reads FQNEAQ. The CDR3 has 16 amino acids. This CDR3 reads CASSKRLDRDPYEQYF. The CDR3 nucleotides read TGTGCCAGCAGCAAAAGACTGGACAGGGACCCCTACGAGCAGTACTTC.